One sample yielded the 27 T cell receptor beta chains listed below, sequenced in a study of early T cells in non-severe SARS-CoV-2 infection. In TCRdb, the 5' RACE reads were re-called with MiXCR into one record per CDR3 protein. The sample comprises 25,000 to 35,000 distinct CDR3 sequences, about 5.8% of which are singletons, and approximately 5.2% rests with the top ten. The source material was whole blood. The receptors originated from an adult who was a healthcare worker with PCR-confirmed SARS-CoV-2 infection or an uninfected control (not recorded which).

In its sample, this clonotype was seen many times. This chain links TRBV4-3 with TRBJ2-5; TRBD2 agrees at 11 bases. The CDR3 runs to 17 residues. CDR1 and CDR2 (germline): LGHNA, YSLEER. V lost 5 bases, J lost 2 bases, and 10 bases stayed unmatched. CDR3 sequence: CASSSRLAGSSQETQYF. The CDR3 coding sequence is TGCGCCAGCAGCTCCAGACTAGCGGGGTCCTCGCAAGAGACCCAGTACTTC.

The CDR3 loop reads CASSLGGQGSYGYTF. The CDR3 nucleotides are TGTGCCAGCAGCTTAGGGGGACAGGGAAGCTATGGCTACACCTTC. The genes are TRBV13 and TRBJ1-2; TRBD1 matches at 9 bases. V lost 0 bases to trimming and J lost 4 bases; unmatched junction nucleotides: 3. CDR1 and CDR2 from the germline V gene are PRHDT and FYEKMQ (reference sequence). The CDR3 runs 15 residues. Full variable domain (rest looked up from reference TRBV13 and TRBJ1-2): AAGVIQSPRHLIKEKRETATLKCYPIPRHDTVYWYQQGPGQDPQFLISFYEKMQSDKGSIPDRFSAQQFSDYHSELNMSSLELGDSALYFCASSLGGQGSYGYTFGSGTRLTVV.

The rearrangement links TRBV19 to TRBJ2-2; 8 bases agree with TRBD2. Germline values: CDR1 LNHDA, CDR2 SQIVND (reference sequence). The CDR3 length is 15 residues. Unmatched junction bases numbered 11, after V lost 8 bases and J lost 6 bases. The CDR3 nucleotides read TGTGCCAGTTCTGCAGCGGGAGTTTTAGCCGGGGAGCTGTTTTTT. Translation gives CASSAAGVLAGELFF.

The CDR3 DNA reads TGTGCCAGCAGCTCCGGGGGGCAGAGGCCCTACAATGAGCAGTTCTTC. Translation gives CASSSGGQRPYNEQFF. The chain uses TRBV7-9 and TRBJ2-1, with D perhaps matching TRBD2 (7 bases). Germline CDR1 and CDR2: SEHNR and FQNEAQ (reference sequence). The V end was cut by 4 bases, the J end by 2 bases, with 15 bases between. The CDR3 has 16 amino acids.

This clonotype was counted a few times. V usage is TRBV6-1 and J usage is TRBJ2-2, with D possibly being TRBD2 (7 bases). The CDR3 has 17 amino acids. The germline CDR1 and CDR2 sequences are MNHNS and SASEGT. The germline V and J ends were trimmed by 8 bases and 5 bases, with 24 bases remaining between them. Here the CDR3 reads CASQGPPTGRGTGELFF. The DNA of the CDR3 is TGTGCCAGCCAGGGCCCACCAACAGGGAGGGGGACCGGGGAGCTGTTTTTT.

In this sample, this clonotype turned up many times. The V call is TRBV12-3 or TRBV12-4, the J call TRBJ1-5; possible D gene TRBD1, 6 bases. Trimming pared 5 bases from V and 7 bases from J, leaving 12 bases between. This CDR3 region has 13 residues. CDR3 bases: TGTGCCAGCAGTAAAAGGGGGGGCCAGCCCCAGCATTTT. It translates to CASSKRGGQPQHF.

Concerning this clonotype itself: This may come from a read error, since a much larger clone is one base off. Since the CDR3 does not end with the conserved phenylalanine or tryptophan, this likely comes from a read error. The gene calls are TRBV29-1 and TRBJ2-5; no firm D call. This CDR3 is built from 8 residues. Germline CDR1 and CDR2: SQVTM and ANQGSEA. V was trimmed by 7 bases and J by 5 bases, leaving 2 bases between them. CDR3 coding DNA: TGCAGCGACGAGACCCAGTACTTG. Translation: CSDETQYL.

This clonotype showed up many times. The gene calls are TRBV7-2 and TRBJ2-3, with 11 bases that match TRBD2. This CDR3 comprises 16 residues. Germline values: CDR1 SGHTA, CDR2 FQGNSA. V lost 4 bases, J lost 3 bases, and 6 bases stayed unmatched. CDR3 region: CASSSLAGGKTDTQYF. In nucleotides, the CDR3 is TGTGCCAGCAGCTCTCTAGCGGGGGGTAAAACAGATACGCAGTATTTT.

This clonotype has only a few counts. This chain joins TRBV4-3 and TRBJ1-2; D gene uncertain. Germline values: CDR1 LGHNA, CDR2 YSLEER. V was shortened by 6 bases and J by 0 bases, with 8 bases between the two germline ends. The CDR3 is made up of 13 amino acids. CDR3 in DNA: TGCGCCAGCAGTCCGACGGCTAACTATGGCTACACCTTC. It specifies CASSPTANYGYTF.

This clonotype was detected many times. The chain uses TRBV7-2 and TRBJ1-1; D remains ambiguous. Germline V CDR1 and CDR2: SGHTA, FQGNSA. This CDR3 is 14 amino acids long. Trimming left V 0 bases short and J 1 base short, with 6 bases between. The CDR3 protein is CASSLARQNTEAFF. CDR3 bases: TGTGCCAGCAGCTTAGCCAGACAGAACACTGAAGCTTTCTTT.

In regard to this clonotype: It may be a read error: a sequence one base away is much more abundant. CDR3 coding DNA: TGTGTCACCAGCAGAGTGAGCGGGAGGCCTGGGGAGACCCAGTACTTC. Protein product: CVTSRVSGRPGETQYF. The chain links TRBV15 to TRBJ2-5, with 9 bases identical to TRBD2. The CDR3 has 16 amino acids. Looked up from germline, CDR1 is LNHNV and CDR2 is YYDKDF (reference sequence).

The chain carries TRBV20-1 and TRBJ2-7; D remains unclear. The germline gives CDR1 DFQATT, CDR2 SNEGSKA (reference sequence). CDR3 length: 15 residues. The V end was cut by 0 bases, the J end by 0 bases, with 12 bases between. CDR3 amino acids: CSAREQYPDSYEQYF. DNA for the CDR3: TGCAGTGCTAGAGAACAGTACCCCGACTCCTACGAGCAGTACTTC.

This clonotype appeared many times. The J gene is TRBJ2-1, the V gene TRBV5-1; D is perhaps TRBD1 (6 bases). The CDR3 extends over 15 amino acids. From germline, CDR1 is SGHRS and CDR2 YFSETQ. Trimming took off 3 bases at V and 0 bases at J, with 10 bases between the two ends. CDR3 DNA: TGCGCCAGCAGCTCTGGACAGAGCTCCTACAATGAGCAGTTCTTC. Amino acids: CASSSGQSSYNEQFF.

This clonotype was seen repeatedly, ten times or more. This chain connects TRBV11-3 to TRBJ2-2; unclear D gene. V was cut by 8 bases and J by 0 bases, with 7 bases left in between. CDR1 SGHNT and CDR2 YENEEA come from the germline V gene. This CDR3 has 13 residues. The CDR3 spells CASAESNTGELFF. CDR3 in DNA: TGTGCCAGCGCGGAATCGAACACCGGGGAGCTGTTTTTT.

Ten or more counts support this clonotype. The genes are TRBV7-2 and TRBJ2-7, with D perhaps matching TRBD2 (6 bases). The V gene lost 3 bases and the J gene lost 2 bases, with 14 bases spanning the gap. Looked up from germline, CDR1 is SGHTA and CDR2 is FQGNSA. This CDR3 region has 15 residues. Here the CDR3 DNA reads TGTGCCAGCAGCTTGGAGGGAGGCAGTACCTACGAGCAGTACTTC. This sequence encodes CASSLEGGSTYEQYF.

Many counts were recorded for this clonotype. The chain carries TRBV14 and TRBJ2-3, with no clear D. The CDR3 runs to 14 residues. V was pared by 4 bases and J by 6 bases, with 14 bases between. Germline lookup yields CDR1 SGHDN and CDR2 FVKESK. As DNA, the CDR3 is TGTGCCAGCAGCCCAGAGTCCTGGGTGGATACGCAGTATTTT. Amino acid sequence: CASSPESWVDTQYF.

This clonotype was recorded many times. The J gene is TRBJ1-1, the V gene TRBV5-4; D is possibly TRBD1 (6 bases). Germline-derived CDR1 and CDR2 are SGHNT and YYREEE (reference sequence). V lost 0 bases to trimming and J lost 0 bases, with 9 bases between them. CDR3 length equals 15 residues. CDR3 in amino acids: CASSLEGVLNTEAFF. The CDR3, as DNA: TGTGCCAGCAGCTTGGAGGGGGTCTTGAACACTGAAGCTTTCTTT.

This clonotype was seen ten or more times. The genes are TRBV20-1 and TRBJ2-3; TRBD1 aligns across 8 bases. Per germline, CDR1 DFQATT and CDR2 SNEGSKA (reference sequence). The CDR3 totals 16 residues. With 3 bases clipped from V and 4 bases from J, the junction kept 12 bases outside the gene matches. The CDR3 region is CSARGRDRGRPDTQYF. The CDR3 nucleotides read TGCAGTGCTAGGGGGAGAGACAGGGGAAGACCAGATACGCAGTATTTT.

This clonotype appeared many times. The chain combines TRBV10-3 with TRBJ2-7, with D perhaps TRBD2 (5 bases). Trimming stripped 10 bases from V and 2 bases from J, with 18 bases between. Germline-derived CDR1 and CDR2 are ENHRY and SYGVKD. The CDR3 contains 14 residues. CDR3 sequence (DNA): TGTGCCACCACCAGAGAGGGAGCGGCCTACGAGCAGTACTTC. Protein sequence: CATTREGAAYEQYF.

This clonotype appeared many times. The chain links TRBV28 to TRBJ1-4; D is ambiguous. The length of the CDR3 is 15 residues. V dropped 3 bases and J dropped 3 bases, with 11 bases sitting between them. The germline CDR1 and CDR2 sequences are MDHEN and SYDVKM. This CDR3 is CASSLSQFANEKLFF. The CDR3 region has the DNA TGTGCCAGCAGTTTGTCGCAGTTTGCTAATGAAAAACTGTTTTTT.

This clonotype was recorded at least ten times. CDR3: CSVEEPGRYEQYF. CDR3 sequence (DNA): TGCAGCGTTGAAGAGCCGGGGAGGTACGAGCAGTACTTC. The J gene is TRBJ2-7, the V gene TRBV29-1, with D perhaps matching TRBD2 (6 bases). The CDR3 has 13 amino acids. V gave up 0 bases and J gave up 4 bases, with 10 bases separating them. Germline V lookup: CDR1 SQVTM, CDR2 ANQGSEA.

V is TRBV4-3 and J is TRBJ2-7; 9 positions match TRBD1. The CDR3 sequence is 16 residues long. CDR1 LGHNA and CDR2 YSLEER come from the germline V gene. Trimming at V came to 0 bases and at J to 4 bases, leaving 7 bases not matched to a gene. The CDR3 sequence: CASSQEGTGQGYEQYF. In DNA, the CDR3 is TGCGCCAGCAGCCAAGAGGGGACAGGGCAGGGTTACGAGCAGTACTTC.

In this sample, this clonotype turned up many times. The gene calls are TRBV7-2 and TRBJ2-1, with no clear D. CDR1 and CDR2 (germline): SGHTA, FQGNSA. This CDR3 comprises 14 residues. Deletions cut 5 bases from V and 6 bases from J, with 14 bases between. CDR3: CASSRIRFGNEQFF. CDR3 DNA: TGTGCCAGCAGCCGTATCCGTTTTGGCAATGAGCAGTTCTTC.

This clonotype was found many times. This chain joins TRBV21-1 and TRBJ2-5; whether TRBD1, the table's D call, matches the DNA was not checked. TRBV21-1 is noted as a pseudogene. The CDR3 runs 15 residues. The CDR3 protein is CASRARRGTRGTQYF. For the CDR3, the DNA is TGTGCCAGCAGGGCTCGGAGAGGGACCAGGGGGACCCAGTACTTC.

This clonotype was counted many times. This chain connects TRBV24-1 to TRBJ2-2; D possibly uses TRBD1 or TRBD2 (5 bases each). Germline loops: CDR1 KGHDR, CDR2 SFDVKD. The length of the CDR3 is 15 residues. With 6 bases removed from V and 4 bases from J, the gap between germline ends came to 14 bases. In nucleotides, the CDR3 is TGTGCCACCAGTCGGGGACCGTCGGGCACCGGGGAGCTGTTTTTT. Amino acid sequence: CATSRGPSGTGELFF.

This clonotype is medium-sized within its sample. For the CDR3, the DNA is TGTGCCTGGCAGGGACTAGCGGGATCCGAGCAGTACTTC. This encodes CAWQGLAGSEQYF. The rearrangement uses TRBV30 and TRBJ2-7; the match to TRBD2 covers 13 bases. V was pared by 5 bases and J by 6 bases, with 4 bases of the junction left unmatched. CDR3 length equals 13 residues. Per germline, CDR1 GTSNPN and CDR2 SVGIG (reference sequence). Combining the CDR3 with reference TRBV30 and TRBJ2-7 gives the whole variable domain SQTIHQWPATLVQPVGSPLSLECTVEGTSNPNLYWYRQAAGRGLQLLFYSVGIGQISSEVPQNLSASRPQDRQFILSSKKLLLSDSGFYLCAWQGLAGSEQYFGPGTRLTVT.

In its sample, this clonotype was seen many times. The chain carries TRBV14 and TRBJ2-1; D is unresolved. Germline V gives CDR1 SGHDN, CDR2 FVKESK. This CDR3 is 20 amino acids long. V was pared by 4 bases and J by 5 bases, with 30 bases between. The CDR3 protein is CASSLYANLGRSDRDNEQFF. DNA for the CDR3: TGTGCCAGCAGCCTTTACGCAAATCTCGGCCGAAGCGATCGGGACAATGAGCAGTTCTTC.